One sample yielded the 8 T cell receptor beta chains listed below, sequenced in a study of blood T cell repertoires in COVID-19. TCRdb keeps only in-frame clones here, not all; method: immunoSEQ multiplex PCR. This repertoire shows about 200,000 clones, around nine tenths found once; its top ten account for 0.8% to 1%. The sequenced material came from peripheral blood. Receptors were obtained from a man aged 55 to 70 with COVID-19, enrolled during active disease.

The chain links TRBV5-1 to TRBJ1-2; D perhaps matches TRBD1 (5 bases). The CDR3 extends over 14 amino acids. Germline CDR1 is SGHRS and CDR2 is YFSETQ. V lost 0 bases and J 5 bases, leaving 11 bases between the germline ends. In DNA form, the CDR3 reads TGCGCCAGCAGCTTGGATCAGGGCGTGTATGGCTACACCTTC. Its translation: CASSLDQGVYGYTF.

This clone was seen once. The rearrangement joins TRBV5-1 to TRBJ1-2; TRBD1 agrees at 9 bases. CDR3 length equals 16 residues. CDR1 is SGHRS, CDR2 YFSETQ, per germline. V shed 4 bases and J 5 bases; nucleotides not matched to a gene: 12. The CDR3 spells CASSAGTGPPGYGYTF. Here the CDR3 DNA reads TGCGCCAGCAGCGCCGGGACAGGGCCGCCCGGGTATGGCTACACCTTC.

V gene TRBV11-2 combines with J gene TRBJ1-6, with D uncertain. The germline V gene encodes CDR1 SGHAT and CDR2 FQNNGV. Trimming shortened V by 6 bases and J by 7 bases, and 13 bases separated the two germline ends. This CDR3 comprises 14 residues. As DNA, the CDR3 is TGTGCCAGCAGTTTAAGCGGGCACAATTCACCCCTCCACTTT. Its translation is CASSLSGHNSPLHF.

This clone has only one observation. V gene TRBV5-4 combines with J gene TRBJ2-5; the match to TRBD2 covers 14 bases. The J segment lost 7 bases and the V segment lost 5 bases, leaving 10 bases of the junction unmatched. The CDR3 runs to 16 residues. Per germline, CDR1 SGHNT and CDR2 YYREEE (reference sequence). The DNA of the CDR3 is TGTGCCAGCAGGTCGGGACTAGCGGGAGTCGCGGGGACCCAGTACTTC. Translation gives CASRSGLAGVAGTQYF.

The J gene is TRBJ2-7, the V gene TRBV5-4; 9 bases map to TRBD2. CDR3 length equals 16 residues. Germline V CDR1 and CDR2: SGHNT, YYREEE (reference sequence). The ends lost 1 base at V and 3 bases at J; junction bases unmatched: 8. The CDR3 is CASSLKDGTSFYEQYF. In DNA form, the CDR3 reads TGTGCCAGCAGCTTGAAGGACGGGACTAGCTTCTACGAGCAGTACTTC. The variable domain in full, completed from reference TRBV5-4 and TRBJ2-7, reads ETGVTQSPTHLIKTRGQQVTLRCSSQSGHNTVSWYQQALGQGPQFIFQYYREEENGRGNFPPRFSGLQFPNYSSELNVNALELDDSALYLCASSLKDGTSFYEQYFGPGTRLTVT.

The CDR3, as DNA: TGTGCCAGCAGCTCCCAGGGAGGTGGAAACACCATATATTTT. Amino acids: CASSSQGGGNTIYF. The chain uses TRBV11-3 and TRBJ1-3; D is perhaps TRBD1 (5 bases). The CDR3 runs 14 residues. Germline loops: CDR1 SGHNT, CDR2 YENEEA. V lost 4 bases, J lost 3 bases, and 10 bases lay in between.

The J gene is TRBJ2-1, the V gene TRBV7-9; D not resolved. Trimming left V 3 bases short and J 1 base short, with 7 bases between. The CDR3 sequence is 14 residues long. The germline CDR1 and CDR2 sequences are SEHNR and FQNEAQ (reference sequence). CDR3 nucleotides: TGTGCCAGCAGCTTGGCTAGTTCCTACAATGAGCAGTTCTTC. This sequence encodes CASSLASSYNEQFF.

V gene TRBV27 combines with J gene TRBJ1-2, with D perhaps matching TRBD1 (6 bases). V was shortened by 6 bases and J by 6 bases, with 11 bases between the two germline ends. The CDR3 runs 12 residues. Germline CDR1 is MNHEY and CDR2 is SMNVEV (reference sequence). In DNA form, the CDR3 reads TGTGCCAGCAGAACAAACAGGGATGGCTACACCTTC. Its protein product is CASRTNRDGYTF.